This is a list of T cell receptor beta chains from one sample in a study of blood T cell repertoires in COVID-19. Measured with immunoSEQ multiplex PCR; TCRdb has only the in-frame clones, and not every one. The top ten clones hold roughly an eighth of a sample with around 30,000 clones, roughly nine tenths of them seen once. The sample was peripheral blood. The origin of the receptors is a man aged 70-80 years with active COVID-19. Each CDR3 is given with its conserved first and last residue. D genes are given only for firm matches. Clone size is shown for a subset of rows, as once, few, many or a class of expanded clone.

>TRBJ2-7|TRBD1|.|TRBV5-1
TGCGCCAGCAGCGGGGGACAGGGGGCGGGCGAGCAGTACTTC
CASSGGQGAGEQYF
>TRBJ2-2|.|.|TRBV4-1
TGCGCCAGCAGCCCCCGGACAGCCCAGAACACCGGGGAGCTGTTTTTT
CASSPRTAQNTGELFF
>TRBJ1-1|.|.|TRBV3-1/TRBV3-2
TGTGCCAGCAGCCAGACAGGGAACACTGAAGCTTTCTTT
CASSQTGNTEAFF
>TRBJ1-6|.|.|TRBV7-2
TGTGCCAGCAGCTTAACAGGGAATATAGCAAATTCACCCCTCCACTTT
CASSLTGNIANSPLHF
>TRBJ1-4|TRBD1|few|TRBV5-4
TGTGCCAGCAGCTTGAAGATATCGACAGGGTCTAATGAAAAACTGTTTTTT
CASSLKISTGSNEKLFF
>TRBJ2-4|.|.|TRBV29-1
TGCAGCGTTGAAGCTCCGGACTACCTAGCCAAAAACATTCAGTACTTC
CSVEAPDYLAKNIQYF
>TRBJ1-2|.|.|TRBV28
TGTGCCAGCAGGGTGCACCAGAACTATGGCTACACCTTC
CASRVHQNYGYTF
>TRBJ2-7|.|.|TRBV28
TGTGCCAGCAGGGTTCAGTTCTACGAGCAGTACTTC
CASRVQFYEQYF
>TRBJ1-1|TRBD1|.|TRBV12-3/TRBV12-4
TGTGCCAGCAGAAAGGGACAGCTGGAAGCTTTCTTT
CASRKGQLEAFF
>TRBJ2-2|.|.|TRBV29-1
TGCAGCGTCCGGAGATCCGGGGAGCTGTTTTTT
CSVRRSGELFF
>TRBJ2-1|.|.|TRBV4-1
TGCGCCAGCAGCCAAAACCTCGGGACACCTTACAATGAGCAGTTCTTC
CASSQNLGTPYNEQFF
>TRBJ2-7|TRBD1|.|TRBV29-1
TGCAGCGCTGGGACAGCATACGAGCAGTACTTC
CSAGTAYEQYF
>TRBJ2-2|.|.|TRBV30
TGTGCCTGGAAGCAGTTTAGGGCCAGGGACACCGGGGAGCTGTTTTTT
CAWKQFRARDTGELFF
>TRBJ2-3|TRBD2|.|TRBV7-9
TGTGCCAGCAGCCTGACTAGCGGGATTGGAGATACGCAGTATTTT
CASSLTSGIGDTQYF
>TRBJ2-1|.|.|TRBV3-1/TRBV3-2
TGTGCCAGCAGCCAATCATATGAGCAGTTCTTC
CASSQSYEQFF
>TRBJ2-1|TRBD2|.|TRBV7-9
TGTGCCAGCAGCAGCCCGGGCCTAGCGGGAGGAGGTAATGAGCAGTTCTTC
CASSSPGLAGGGNEQFF
>TRBJ2-1|.|once|TRBV11-2
TGTGCCAGCACCGTACGGAGTATCGCCTACAATGAGCAGTTCTTC
CASTVRSIAYNEQFF
>TRBJ2-2|.|.|TRBV5-1
TGCGCCAGCAGCTGGACGGTTTGGGAGGACACCGGGGAGCTGTTTTTT
CASSWTVWEDTGELFF
>TRBJ1-2|TRBD1|.|TRBV19
TGTGCCAGTAGTATGGGACAGGGGCACGGCTACACCTTC
CASSMGQGHGYTF
>TRBJ2-7|.|.|TRBV12-2
TGTGCAAGTCGTCGACAGGGCTCCTACGAGCAGTACTTC
CASRRQGSYEQYF
>TRBJ2-7|.|few|TRBV3-1/TRBV3-2
TGTGCCAGCAGCCAAGATGGGGCATACGAGCAGTACTTC
CASSQDGAYEQYF
>TRBJ2-7|.|.|TRBV7-5
.
CARSLVGWGQGAFHEQYF
>TRBJ1-4|.|once|TRBV27
TGTGCCAGCAGTCTAGGTGGGCTGTACGGGATTAATGAAAAACTGTTTTTT
CASSLGGLYGINEKLFF
>TRBJ2-3|TRBD2|.|TRBV19
TGTGCCAGTAGTATTGGGCGGGAGGGCCTGCGAGATACGCAGTATTTT
CASSIGREGLRDTQYF
>TRBJ2-1|TRBD2|.|TRBV29-1
TGCAGCGTTGAACTGGGGCTAGCGGTTTCCTACAATGAGCAGTTCTTC
CSVELGLAVSYNEQFF
>TRBJ1-2|.|.|TRBV2
TGTGCCAGCAGGGCCGTATGGAGCAGCTATGGCTACACCTTC
CASRAVWSSYGYTF
>TRBJ2-1|.|.|TRBV5-1
TGCGCCAGCAGCTCAGGGGATGAGCAGTTCTTC
CASSSGDEQFF
>TRBJ2-1|.|.|TRBV15
TGTGCCACCAGCAGACGACGGGACTCATCCTACAATGAGCAGTTCTTC
CATSRRRDSSYNEQFF
>TRBJ2-2|.|.|TRBV3-1/TRBV3-2
TGTGCCAGCAGCCAAGAGTTGGCTTCCGGGGAGCTGTTTTTT
CASSQELASGELFF